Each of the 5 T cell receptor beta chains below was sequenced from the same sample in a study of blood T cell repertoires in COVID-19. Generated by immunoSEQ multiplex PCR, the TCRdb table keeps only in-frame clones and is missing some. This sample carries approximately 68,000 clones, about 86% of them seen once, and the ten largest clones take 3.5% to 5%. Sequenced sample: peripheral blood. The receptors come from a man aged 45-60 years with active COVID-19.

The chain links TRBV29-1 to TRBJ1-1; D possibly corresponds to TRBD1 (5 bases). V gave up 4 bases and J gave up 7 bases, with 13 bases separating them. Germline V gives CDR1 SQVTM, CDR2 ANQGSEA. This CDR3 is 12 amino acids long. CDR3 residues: CSVVTGGLEAFF. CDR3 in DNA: TGCAGCGTTGTAACCGGGGGACTTGAAGCTTTCTTT.

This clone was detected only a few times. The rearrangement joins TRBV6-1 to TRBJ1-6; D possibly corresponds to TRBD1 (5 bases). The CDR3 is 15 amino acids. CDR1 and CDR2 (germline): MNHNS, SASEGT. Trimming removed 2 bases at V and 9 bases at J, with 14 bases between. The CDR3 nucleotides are TGTGCCAGCAGTGAAAGGGCAGGGATGGGTTCACCCCTCCACTTT. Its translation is CASSERAGMGSPLHF.

The CDR3 region is CASSVRRDPPGNTIYF. CDR3 nucleotides: TGTGCCAGCAGTGTCCGGAGGGACCCCCCTGGAAACACCATATATTTT. The rearrangement joins TRBV6-6 to TRBJ1-3; tentative D call: TRBD1 (5 bases). Germline CDR1 and CDR2: MNHNY and SVGAGI (reference sequence). Trimming took 5 bases from V and 2 from J, leaving 16 bases between them. This CDR3 has 16 amino acids.

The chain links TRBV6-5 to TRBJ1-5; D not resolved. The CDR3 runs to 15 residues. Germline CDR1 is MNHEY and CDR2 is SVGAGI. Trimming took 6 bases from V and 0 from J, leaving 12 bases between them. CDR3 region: CASRIVEVSNQPQHF. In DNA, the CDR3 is TGTGCCAGCAGGATCGTGGAGGTTAGCAATCAGCCCCAGCATTTT.

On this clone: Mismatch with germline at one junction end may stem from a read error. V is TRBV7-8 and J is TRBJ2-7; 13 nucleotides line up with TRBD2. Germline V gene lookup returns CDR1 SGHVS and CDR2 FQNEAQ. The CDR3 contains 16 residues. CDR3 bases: TGTGCCAGCAGCTTAGTGACGGGCCTACTAGCGGGAGGGCCACACTTC. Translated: CASSLVTGLLAGGPHF. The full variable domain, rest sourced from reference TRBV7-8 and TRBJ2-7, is GAGVSQSPRYKVAKRGQDVALRCDPISGHVSLFWYQQALGQGPEFLTYFQNEAQLDKSGLPSDRFFAERPEGSVSTLKIQRTQQEDSAVYLCASSLVTGLLAGGPHFGPGTRLTVT.